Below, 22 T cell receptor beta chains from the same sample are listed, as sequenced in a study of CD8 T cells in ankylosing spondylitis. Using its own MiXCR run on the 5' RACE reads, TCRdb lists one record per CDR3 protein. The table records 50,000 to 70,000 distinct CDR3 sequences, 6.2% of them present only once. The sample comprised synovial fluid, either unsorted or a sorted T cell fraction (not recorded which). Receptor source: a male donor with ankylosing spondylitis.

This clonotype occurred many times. In DNA, the CDR3 is TGTGCCAGCTCCCGGCTGGGGGAGGGGGATGAAGCTTTCTTT. Protein sequence: CASSRLGEGDEAFF. The chain combines TRBV18 with TRBJ1-1; D is perhaps TRBD1 (6 bases). The CDR3 has 14 residues. V was cut by 6 bases and J by 7 bases, with 18 bases left in between. CDR1 KGHSH and CDR2 LQKENI come from the germline V gene.

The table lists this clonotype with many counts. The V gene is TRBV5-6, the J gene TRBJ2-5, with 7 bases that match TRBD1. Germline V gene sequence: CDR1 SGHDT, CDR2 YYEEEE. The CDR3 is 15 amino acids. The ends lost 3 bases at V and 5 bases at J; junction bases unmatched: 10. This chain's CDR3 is CASSWNPGQRETQYF. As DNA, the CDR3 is TGTGCCAGCAGCTGGAACCCGGGACAGAGGGAGACCCAGTACTTC. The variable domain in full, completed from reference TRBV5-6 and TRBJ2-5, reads DAGVTQSPTHLIKTRGQQVTLRCSPKSGHDTVSWYQQALGQGPQFIFQYYEEEERQRGNFPDRFSGHQFPNYSSELNVNALLLGDSALYLCASSWNPGQRETQYFGPGTRLLVL.

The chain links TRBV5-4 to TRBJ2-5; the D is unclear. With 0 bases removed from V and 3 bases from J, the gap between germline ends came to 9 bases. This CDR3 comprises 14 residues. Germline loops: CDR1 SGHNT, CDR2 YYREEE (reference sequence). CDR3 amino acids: CASSLGPEKETQYF. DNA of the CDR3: TGTGCCAGCAGCTTGGGGCCCGAAAAAGAGACCCAGTACTTC.

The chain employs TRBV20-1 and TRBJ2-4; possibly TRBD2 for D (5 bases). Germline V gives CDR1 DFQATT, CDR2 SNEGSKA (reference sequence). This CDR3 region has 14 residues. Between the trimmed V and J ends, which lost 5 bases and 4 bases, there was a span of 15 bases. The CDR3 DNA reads TGCAGTGCTGGAGGACCCAGACTGAAAAACATTCAGTACTTC. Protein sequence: CSAGGPRLKNIQYF.

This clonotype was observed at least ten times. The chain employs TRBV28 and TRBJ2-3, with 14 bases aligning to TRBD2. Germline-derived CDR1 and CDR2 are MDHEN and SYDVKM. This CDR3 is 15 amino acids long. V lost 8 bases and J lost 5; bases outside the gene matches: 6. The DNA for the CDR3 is TGTGCCAGCGGAAGACTAGCGGGAGGGGAAGATACGCAGTATTTT. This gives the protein CASGRLAGGEDTQYF. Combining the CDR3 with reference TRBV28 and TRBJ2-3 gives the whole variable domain DVKVTQSSRYLVKRTGEKVFLECVQDMDHENMFWYRQDPGLGLRLIYFSYDVKMKEKGDIPEGYSVSREKKERFSLILESASTNQTSMYLCASGRLAGGEDTQYFGPGTRLTVL.

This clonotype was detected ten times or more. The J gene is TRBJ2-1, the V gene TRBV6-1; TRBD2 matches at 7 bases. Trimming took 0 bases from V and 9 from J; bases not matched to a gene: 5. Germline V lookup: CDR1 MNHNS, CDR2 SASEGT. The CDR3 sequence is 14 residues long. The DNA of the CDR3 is TGTGCCAGCAGTGAAGCGTGGGGAGGGAGTGAGCAGTTCTTC. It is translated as CASSEAWGGSEQFF.

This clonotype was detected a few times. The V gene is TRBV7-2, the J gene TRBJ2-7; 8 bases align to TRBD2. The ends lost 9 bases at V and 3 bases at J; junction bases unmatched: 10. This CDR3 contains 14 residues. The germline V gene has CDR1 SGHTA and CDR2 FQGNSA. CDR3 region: CASGLPAGDYEQYF. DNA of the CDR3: TGTGCCAGTGGCTTACCAGCGGGGGACTACGAGCAGTACTTC.

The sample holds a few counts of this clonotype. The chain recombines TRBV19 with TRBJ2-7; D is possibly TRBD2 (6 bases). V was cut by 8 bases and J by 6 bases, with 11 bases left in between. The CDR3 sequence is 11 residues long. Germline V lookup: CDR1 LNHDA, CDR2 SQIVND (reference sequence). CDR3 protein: CASWGDGEQYF. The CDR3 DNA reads TGTGCCAGTTGGGGGGACGGCGAGCAGTACTTC.

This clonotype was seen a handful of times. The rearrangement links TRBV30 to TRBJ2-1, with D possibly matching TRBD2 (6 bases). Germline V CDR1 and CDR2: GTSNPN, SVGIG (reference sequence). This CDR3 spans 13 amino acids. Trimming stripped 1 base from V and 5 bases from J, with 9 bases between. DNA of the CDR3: TGTGCCTGGAGTGCGGGACTGGACAATGAGCAGTTCTTC. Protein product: CAWSAGLDNEQFF.

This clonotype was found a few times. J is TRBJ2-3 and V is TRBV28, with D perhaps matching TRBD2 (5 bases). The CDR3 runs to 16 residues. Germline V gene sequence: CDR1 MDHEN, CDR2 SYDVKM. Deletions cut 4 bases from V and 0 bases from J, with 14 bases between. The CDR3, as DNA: TGTGCCAGCAGTTCCCCGTCGGGAACTAGCACAGATACGCAGTATTTT. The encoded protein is CASSSPSGTSTDTQYF.

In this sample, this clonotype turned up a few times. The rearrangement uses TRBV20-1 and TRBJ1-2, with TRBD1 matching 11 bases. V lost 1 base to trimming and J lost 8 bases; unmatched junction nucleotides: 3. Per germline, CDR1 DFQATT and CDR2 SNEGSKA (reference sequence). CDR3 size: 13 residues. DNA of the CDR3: TGCAGTGCTAGAGGGACAGGGGGCCGGGGCTACACCTTC. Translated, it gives CSARGTGGRGYTF.

CDR3 coding DNA: TGTGCCAGCAGCTTAGCGGGGAACACCGGGGAGCTGTTTTTT. This gives the protein CASSLAGNTGELFF. V is TRBV7-9 and J is TRBJ2-2; D remains unclear. There are 14 residues in the CDR3. V lost 0 bases to trimming and J lost 1 base, with 3 bases between them. Looked up from germline, CDR1 is SEHNR and CDR2 is FQNEAQ (reference sequence).

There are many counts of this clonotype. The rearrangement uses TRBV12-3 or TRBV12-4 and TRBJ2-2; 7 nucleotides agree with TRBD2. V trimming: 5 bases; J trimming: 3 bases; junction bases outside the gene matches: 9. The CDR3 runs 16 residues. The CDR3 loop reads CASSPATAGYTGELFF. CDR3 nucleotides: TGTGCCAGCAGTCCCGCTACAGCGGGATACACCGGGGAGCTGTTTTTT.

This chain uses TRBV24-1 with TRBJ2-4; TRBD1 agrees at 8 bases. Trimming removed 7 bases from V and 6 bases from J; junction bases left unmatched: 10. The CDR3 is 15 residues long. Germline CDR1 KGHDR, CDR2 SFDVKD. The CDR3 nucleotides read TGTGCCACCAGCCCAGGGGGCCTCGGTGGAAACATTCAGTACTTC. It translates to CATSPGGLGGNIQYF.

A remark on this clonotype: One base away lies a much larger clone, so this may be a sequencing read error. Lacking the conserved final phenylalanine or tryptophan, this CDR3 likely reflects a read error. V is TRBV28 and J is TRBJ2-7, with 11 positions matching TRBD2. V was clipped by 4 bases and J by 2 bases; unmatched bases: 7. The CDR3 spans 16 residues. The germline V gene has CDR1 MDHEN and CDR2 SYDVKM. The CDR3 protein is CASSSIRLAGTYEQYS. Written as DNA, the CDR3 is TGTGCCAGCAGTTCAATTCGACTAGCGGGAACCTACGAGCAGTACTCC.

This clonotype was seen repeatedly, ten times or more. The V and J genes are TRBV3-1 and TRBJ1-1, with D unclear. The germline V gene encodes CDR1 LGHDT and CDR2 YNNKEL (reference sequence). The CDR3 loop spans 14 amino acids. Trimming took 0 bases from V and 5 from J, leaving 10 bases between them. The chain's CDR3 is CASSQEGYRTEAFF. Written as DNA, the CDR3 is TGTGCCAGCAGCCAAGAGGGTTATCGGACTGAAGCTTTCTTT.

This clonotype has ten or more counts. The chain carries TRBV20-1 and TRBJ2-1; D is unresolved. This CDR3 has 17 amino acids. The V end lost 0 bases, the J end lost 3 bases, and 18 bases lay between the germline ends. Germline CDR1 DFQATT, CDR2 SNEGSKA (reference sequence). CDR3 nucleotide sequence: TGCAGTGCTAGAGATAAGCTTCCACTACGAAACTACAATGAGCAGTTCTTC. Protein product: CSARDKLPLRNYNEQFF.

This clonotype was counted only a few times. The chain's CDR3 is CASSLSGDTGELFF. CDR3 in DNA: TGCGCCAGCAGCTTGTCAGGGGACACCGGGGAGCTGTTTTTT. The rearrangement links TRBV5-1 to TRBJ2-2; tentative D call: TRBD1 (6 bases). The CDR3 length is 14 residues. Per the germline V gene, CDR1 is SGHRS and CDR2 is YFSETQ. The V end was cut by 1 base, the J end by 3 bases, with 7 bases between. The complete variable domain, with remaining parts taken from reference TRBV5-1 and TRBJ2-2, reads KAGVTQTPRYLIKTRGQQVTLSCSPISGHRSVSWYQQTPGQGLQFLFEYFSETQRNKGNFPGRFSGRQFSNSRSEMNVSTLELGDSALYLCASSLSGDTGELFFGEGSRLTVL.

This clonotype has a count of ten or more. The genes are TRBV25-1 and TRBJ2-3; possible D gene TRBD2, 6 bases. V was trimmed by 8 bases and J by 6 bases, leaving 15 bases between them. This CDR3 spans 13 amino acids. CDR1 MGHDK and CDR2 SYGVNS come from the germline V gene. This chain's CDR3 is CASGWQGLDTQYF. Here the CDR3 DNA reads TGTGCCAGCGGATGGCAGGGACTCGATACGCAGTATTTT.

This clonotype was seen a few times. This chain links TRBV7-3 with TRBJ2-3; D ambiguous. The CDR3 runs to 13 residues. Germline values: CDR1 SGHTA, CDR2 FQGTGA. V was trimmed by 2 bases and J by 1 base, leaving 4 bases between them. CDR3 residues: CASSLSRTDTQYF. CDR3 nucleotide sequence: TGTGCCAGCAGCTTATCCCGCACAGATACGCAGTATTTT.

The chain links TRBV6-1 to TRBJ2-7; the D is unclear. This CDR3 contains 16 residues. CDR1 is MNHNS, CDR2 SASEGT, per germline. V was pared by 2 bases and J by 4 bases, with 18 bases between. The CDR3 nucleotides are TGTGCCAGCAGTGAACTAATAGGGTGGATTGGATACGAGCAGTACTTC. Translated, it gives CASSELIGWIGYEQYF.

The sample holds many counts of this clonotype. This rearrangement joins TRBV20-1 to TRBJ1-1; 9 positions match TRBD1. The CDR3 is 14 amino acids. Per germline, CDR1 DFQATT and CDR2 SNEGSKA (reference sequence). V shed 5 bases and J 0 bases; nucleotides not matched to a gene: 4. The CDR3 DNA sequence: TGCAGTGCTGTTACAGGGGGCGTGAACACTGAAGCTTTCTTT. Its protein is CSAVTGGVNTEAFF.